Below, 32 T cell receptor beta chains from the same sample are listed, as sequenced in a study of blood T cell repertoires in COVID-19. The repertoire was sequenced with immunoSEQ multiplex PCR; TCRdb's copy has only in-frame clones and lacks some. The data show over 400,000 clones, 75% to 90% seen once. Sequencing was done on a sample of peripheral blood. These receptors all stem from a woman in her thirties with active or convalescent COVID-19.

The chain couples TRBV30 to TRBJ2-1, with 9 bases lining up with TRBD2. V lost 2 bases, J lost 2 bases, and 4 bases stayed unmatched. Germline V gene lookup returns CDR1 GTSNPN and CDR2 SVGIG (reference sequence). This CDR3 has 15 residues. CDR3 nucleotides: TGTGCCTGGAGTCGGACTAGCGACACCTACAATGAGCAGTTCTTC. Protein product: CAWSRTSDTYNEQFF.

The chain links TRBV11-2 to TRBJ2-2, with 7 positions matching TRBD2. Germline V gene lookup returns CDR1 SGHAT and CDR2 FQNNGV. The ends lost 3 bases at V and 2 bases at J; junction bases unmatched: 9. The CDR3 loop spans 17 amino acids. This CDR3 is CASSFSWEGPNTGELFF. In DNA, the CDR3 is TGTGCCAGCAGCTTTTCCTGGGAGGGCCCCAACACCGGGGAGCTGTTTTTT.

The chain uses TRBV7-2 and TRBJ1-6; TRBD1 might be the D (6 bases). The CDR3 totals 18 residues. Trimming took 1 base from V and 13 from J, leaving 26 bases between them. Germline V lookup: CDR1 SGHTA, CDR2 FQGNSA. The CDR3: CASSLGLSGGGSTRPLHF. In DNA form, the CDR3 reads TGTGCCAGCAGCTTAGGTCTCAGCGGGGGCGGTTCGACTCGCCCCCTCCACTTT.

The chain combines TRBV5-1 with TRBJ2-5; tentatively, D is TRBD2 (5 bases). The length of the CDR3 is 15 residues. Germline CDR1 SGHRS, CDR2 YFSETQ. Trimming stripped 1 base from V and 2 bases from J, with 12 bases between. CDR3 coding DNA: TGCGCCAGCAGCTTGTGGGGAGACAATCAAGAGACCCAGTACTTC. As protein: CASSLWGDNQETQYF.

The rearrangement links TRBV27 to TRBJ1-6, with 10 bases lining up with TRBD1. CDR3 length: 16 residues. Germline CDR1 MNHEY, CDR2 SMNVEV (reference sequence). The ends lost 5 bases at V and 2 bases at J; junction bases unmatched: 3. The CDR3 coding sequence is TGTGCCAGCAGTAACGGACAGGGGGCCTATAATTCACCCCTCCACTTT. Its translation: CASSNGQGAYNSPLHF.

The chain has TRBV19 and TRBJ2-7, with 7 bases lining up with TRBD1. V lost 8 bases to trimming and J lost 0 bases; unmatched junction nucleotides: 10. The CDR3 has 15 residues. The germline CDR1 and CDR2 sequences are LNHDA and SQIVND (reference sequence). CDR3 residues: CASAAGTVSSYEQYF. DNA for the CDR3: TGTGCCAGTGCGGCCGGGACAGTTAGCTCCTACGAGCAGTACTTC.

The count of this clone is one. The CDR3 DNA is TGTGCCAGCAGGCCGGACAGGGGGAATGACTATGGCTACACCTTC. Encoded protein: CASRPDRGNDYGYTF. The genes are TRBV2 and TRBJ1-2; 10 nucleotides line up with TRBD1. J lost 3 bases, V lost 6 bases, and 7 bases had no gene match. The CDR3 contains 15 residues. CDR1 and CDR2 (germline): SNHLY, FYNNEI.

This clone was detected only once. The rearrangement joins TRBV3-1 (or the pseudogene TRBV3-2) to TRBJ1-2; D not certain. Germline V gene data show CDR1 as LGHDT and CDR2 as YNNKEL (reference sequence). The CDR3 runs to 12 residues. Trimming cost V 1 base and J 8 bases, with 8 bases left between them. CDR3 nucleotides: TGTGCCAGCAGCCAAGGTGACGGGGGCTACACCTTC. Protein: CASSQGDGGYTF.

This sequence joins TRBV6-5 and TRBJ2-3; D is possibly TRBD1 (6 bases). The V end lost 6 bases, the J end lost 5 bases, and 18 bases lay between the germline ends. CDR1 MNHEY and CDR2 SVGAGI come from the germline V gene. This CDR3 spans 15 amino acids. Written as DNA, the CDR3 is TGTGCCAGCAGGACGGGGCCAGGGGTGGTAGATACGCAGTATTTT. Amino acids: CASRTGPGVVDTQYF.

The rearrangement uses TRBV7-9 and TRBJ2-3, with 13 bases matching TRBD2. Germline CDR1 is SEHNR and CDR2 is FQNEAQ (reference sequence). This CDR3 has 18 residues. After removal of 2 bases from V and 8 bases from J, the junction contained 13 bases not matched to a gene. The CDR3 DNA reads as TGTGCCAGCAGCTTATACACTAGAGCCGGGACTAGCGGGGCTACGCAGTATTTT. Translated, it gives CASSLYTRAGTSGATQYF.

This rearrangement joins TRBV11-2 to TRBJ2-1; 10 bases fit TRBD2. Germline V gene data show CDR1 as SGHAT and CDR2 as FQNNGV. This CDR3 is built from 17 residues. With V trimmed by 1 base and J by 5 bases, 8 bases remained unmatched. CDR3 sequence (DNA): TGTGCCAGCAGCTTAGCCGACTGGACTAGCGGAAACAATGAGCAGTTCTTC. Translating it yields CASSLADWTSGNNEQFF.

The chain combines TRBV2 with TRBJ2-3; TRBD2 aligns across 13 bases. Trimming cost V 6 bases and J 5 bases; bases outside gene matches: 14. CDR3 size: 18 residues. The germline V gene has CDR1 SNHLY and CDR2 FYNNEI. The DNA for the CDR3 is TGTGCCAGCAGCGTCAAACTATCACTAGCGGGAGGGCAAGATACGCAGTATTTT. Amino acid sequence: CASSVKLSLAGGQDTQYF. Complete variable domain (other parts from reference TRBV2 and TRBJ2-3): EPEVTQTPSHQVTQMGQEVILRCVPISNHLYFYWYRQILGQKVEFLVSFYNNEISEKSEIFDDQFSVERPDGSNFTLKIRSTKLEDSAMYFCASSVKLSLAGGQDTQYFGPGTRLTVL.

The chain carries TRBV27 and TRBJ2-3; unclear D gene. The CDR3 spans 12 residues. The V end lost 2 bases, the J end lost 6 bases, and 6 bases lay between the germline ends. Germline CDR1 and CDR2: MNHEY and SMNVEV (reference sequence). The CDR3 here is CASSLDWDTQYF. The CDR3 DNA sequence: TGTGCCAGCAGTTTAGACTGGGATACGCAGTATTTT.

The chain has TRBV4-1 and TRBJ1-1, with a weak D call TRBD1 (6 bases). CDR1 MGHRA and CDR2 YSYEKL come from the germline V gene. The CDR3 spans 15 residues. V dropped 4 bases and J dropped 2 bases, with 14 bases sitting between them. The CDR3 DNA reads TGCGCCAGCAGCCCGTTCGGACAGCTAAACACTGAAGCTTTCTTT. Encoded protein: CASSPFGQLNTEAFF.

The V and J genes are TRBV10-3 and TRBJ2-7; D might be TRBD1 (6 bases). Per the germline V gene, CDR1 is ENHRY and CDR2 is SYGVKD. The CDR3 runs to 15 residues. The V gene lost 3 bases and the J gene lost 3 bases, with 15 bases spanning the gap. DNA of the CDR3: TGTGCCATCAGTGATCAGGGGAGATTGGGCTACGAGCAGTACTTC. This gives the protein CAISDQGRLGYEQYF.

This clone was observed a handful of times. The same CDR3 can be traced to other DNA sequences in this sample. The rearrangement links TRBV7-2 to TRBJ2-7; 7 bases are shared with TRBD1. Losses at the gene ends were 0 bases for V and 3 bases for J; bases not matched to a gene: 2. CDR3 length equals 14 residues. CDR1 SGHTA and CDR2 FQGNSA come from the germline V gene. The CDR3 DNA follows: TGTGCCAGCAGCTTAGCAGGGGGCGGCTACGAGCAGTACTTC. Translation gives CASSLAGGGYEQYF.

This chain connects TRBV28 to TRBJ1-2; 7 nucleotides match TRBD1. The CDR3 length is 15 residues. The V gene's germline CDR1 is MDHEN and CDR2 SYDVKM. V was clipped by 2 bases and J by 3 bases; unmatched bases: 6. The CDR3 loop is CASSLGTGADYGYTF. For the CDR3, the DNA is TGTGCCAGCAGTTTAGGAACAGGGGCGGACTATGGCTACACCTTC.

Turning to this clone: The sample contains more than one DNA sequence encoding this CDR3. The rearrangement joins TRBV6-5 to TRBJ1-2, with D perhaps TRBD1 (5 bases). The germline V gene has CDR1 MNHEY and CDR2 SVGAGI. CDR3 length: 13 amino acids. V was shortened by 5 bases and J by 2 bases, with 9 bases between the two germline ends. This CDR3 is CASSPTANYGYTF. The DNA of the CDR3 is TGTGCCAGCAGTCCGACAGCAAACTATGGCTACACCTTC.

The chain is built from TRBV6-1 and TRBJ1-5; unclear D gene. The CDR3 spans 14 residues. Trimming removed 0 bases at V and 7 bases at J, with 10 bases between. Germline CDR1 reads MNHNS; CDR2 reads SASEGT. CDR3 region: CASSEAVGGQPQHF. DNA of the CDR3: TGTGCCAGCAGTGAAGCGGTAGGAGGGCAGCCCCAGCATTTT.

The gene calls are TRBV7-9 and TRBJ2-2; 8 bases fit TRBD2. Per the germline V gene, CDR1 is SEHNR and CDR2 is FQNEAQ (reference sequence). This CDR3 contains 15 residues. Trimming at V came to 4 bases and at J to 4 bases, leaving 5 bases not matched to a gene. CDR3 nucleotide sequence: TGTGCCAGCAGCTGGAGCGGGGGTCCCACCGGGGAGCTGTTTTTT. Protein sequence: CASSWSGGPTGELFF.

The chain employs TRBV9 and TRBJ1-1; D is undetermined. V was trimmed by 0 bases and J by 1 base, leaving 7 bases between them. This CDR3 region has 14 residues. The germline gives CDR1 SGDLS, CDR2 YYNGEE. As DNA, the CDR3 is TGTGCCAGCAGCGTAGTCCCAGAGAACACTGAAGCTTTCTTT. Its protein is CASSVVPENTEAFF.

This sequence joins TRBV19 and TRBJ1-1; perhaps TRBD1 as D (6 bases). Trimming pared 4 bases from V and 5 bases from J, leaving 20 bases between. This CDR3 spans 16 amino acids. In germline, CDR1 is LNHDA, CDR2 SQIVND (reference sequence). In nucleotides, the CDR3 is TGTGCCAGTAGTAAGTTCAGGGGACCTGAGTTGACTGAAGCTTTCTTT. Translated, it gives CASSKFRGPELTEAFF.

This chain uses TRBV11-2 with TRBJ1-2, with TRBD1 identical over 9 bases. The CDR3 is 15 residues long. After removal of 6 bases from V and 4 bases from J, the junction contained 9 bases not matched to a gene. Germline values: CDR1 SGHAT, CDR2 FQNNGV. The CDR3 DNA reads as TGTGCCAGCAGGAAATTACAGGGGGCTGTCTATGGCTACACCTTC. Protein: CASRKLQGAVYGYTF.

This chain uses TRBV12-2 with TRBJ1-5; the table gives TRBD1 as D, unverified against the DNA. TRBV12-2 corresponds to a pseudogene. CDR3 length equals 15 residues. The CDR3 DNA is TGTGCAAGTCGCTTAGCGGACAGGGGAGGGCAGCCCCAGCATTTT. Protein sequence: CASRLADRGGQPQHF.

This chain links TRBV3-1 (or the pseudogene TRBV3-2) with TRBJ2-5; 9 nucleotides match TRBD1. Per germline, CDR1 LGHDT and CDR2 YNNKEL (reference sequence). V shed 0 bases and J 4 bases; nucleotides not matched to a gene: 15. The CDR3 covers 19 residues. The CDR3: CASSQDSRQGVLFGETQYF. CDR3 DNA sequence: TGTGCCAGCAGCCAAGATTCCCGACAGGGGGTTTTGTTTGGAGAGACCCAGTACTTC.

CDR3 loop: CASSGTGEAFF. As DNA, the CDR3 is TGTGCCAGCAGCGGGACAGGGGAAGCTTTCTTT. J is TRBJ1-1 and V is TRBV6-5, with 9 bases lining up with TRBD1. Trimming at V came to 6 bases and at J to 8 bases, leaving 1 base not matched to a gene. CDR3 size: 11 residues. From germline, CDR1 is MNHEY and CDR2 SVGAGI.

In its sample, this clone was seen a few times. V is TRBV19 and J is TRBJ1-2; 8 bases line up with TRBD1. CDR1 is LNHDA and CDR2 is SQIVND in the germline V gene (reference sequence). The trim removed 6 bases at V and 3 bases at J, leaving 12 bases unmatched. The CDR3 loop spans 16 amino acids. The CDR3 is CASSSGQGRYYYGYTF. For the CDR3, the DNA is TGTGCCAGTAGCTCCGGACAGGGACGATACTACTATGGCTACACCTTC.

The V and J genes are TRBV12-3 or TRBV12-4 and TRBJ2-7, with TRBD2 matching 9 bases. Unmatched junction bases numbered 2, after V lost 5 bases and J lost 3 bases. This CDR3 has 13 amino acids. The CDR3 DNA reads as TGTGCCAGCAGTCGCGGGGGGGTCTACGAGCAGTACTTC. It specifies CASSRGGVYEQYF.

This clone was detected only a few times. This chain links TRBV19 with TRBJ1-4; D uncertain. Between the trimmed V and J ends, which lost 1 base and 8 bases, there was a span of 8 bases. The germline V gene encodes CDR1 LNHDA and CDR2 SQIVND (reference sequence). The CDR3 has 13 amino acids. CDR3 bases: TGTGCCAGTAGTATAGCTCCGGGGGAAAAACTGTTTTTT. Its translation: CASSIAPGEKLFF.

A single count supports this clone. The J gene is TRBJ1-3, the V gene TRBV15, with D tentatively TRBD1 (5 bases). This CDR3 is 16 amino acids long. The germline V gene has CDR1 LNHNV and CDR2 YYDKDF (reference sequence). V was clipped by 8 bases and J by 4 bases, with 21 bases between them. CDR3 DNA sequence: TGTGCCACCGGGACGGGGGATTTTGTTGTGGGAAACACCATATATTTT. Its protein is CATGTGDFVVGNTIYF.

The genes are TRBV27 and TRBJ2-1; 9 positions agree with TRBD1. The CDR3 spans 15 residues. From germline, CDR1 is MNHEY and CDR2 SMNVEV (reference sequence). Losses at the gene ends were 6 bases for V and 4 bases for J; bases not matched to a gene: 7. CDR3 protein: CASSRTGTGYNEQFF. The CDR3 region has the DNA TGTGCCAGCAGCCGGACCGGGACAGGGTACAATGAGCAGTTCTTC.

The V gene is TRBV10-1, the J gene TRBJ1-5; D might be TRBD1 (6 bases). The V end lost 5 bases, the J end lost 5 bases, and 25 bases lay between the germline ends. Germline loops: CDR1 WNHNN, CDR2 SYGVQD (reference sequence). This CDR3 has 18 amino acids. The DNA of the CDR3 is TGCGCCAGCAGTATACCCGAAGGGGCAGGGGCGTTAGATCAGCCCCAGCATTTT. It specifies CASSIPEGAGALDQPQHF.